The 9 T cell receptor beta chains reported below all come from one sample, sequenced in a study of tumor and adjacent non-tumor tissue in lung cancer. No cell sorting was done before RNA was extracted from the tissue. The normal lung tissue was taken more than 3 cm from the tumor edge. TCRbeta libraries were built with three rounds of nested PCR, modified from ARM-PCR. In TCRdb, the multiplex PCR reads were re-called with MiXCR into one record per CDR3 protein. The sample includes roughly 67,000 distinct CDR3 sequences, roughly 77% of them seen just once. Sequenced sample: distant non-tumor lung tissue. The receptor set was obtained from a man between 60 and 70 years old with non-small cell lung cancer.

Many counts were recorded for this clonotype. This rearrangement joins TRBV6-5 to TRBJ2-7, with 9 bases aligning to TRBD2. V shed 6 bases and J 4 bases; nucleotides not matched to a gene: 7. Germline-derived CDR1 and CDR2 are MNHEY and SVGAGI. This CDR3 comprises 14 residues. The CDR3 loop reads CASSLASGRYEQYF. In DNA form, the CDR3 reads TGTGCCAGCAGCCTCGCCAGCGGGAGGTACGAGCAGTACTTC.

Of note for this clonotype: One end of the junction does not line up with germline, which may come from a read error. V usage is TRBV2 and J usage is TRBJ1-6; D is perhaps TRBD1 (5 bases). The length of the CDR3 is 15 residues. Germline V gives CDR1 SNHLY, CDR2 FYNNEI. CDR3 region: CTSTEASRGDSPLHF. The DNA for the CDR3 is TGTACCAGCACCGAAGCGTCCCGGGGCGATTCACCCCTCCACTTT.

This chain links TRBV6-6 with TRBJ1-5; 8 bases are a match to TRBD1. This CDR3 has 13 amino acids. The germline V gene encodes CDR1 MNHNY and CDR2 SVGAGI (reference sequence). The CDR3 is CVNSDRGSQPQHF. CDR3 nucleotide sequence: TGTGTCAACAGCGACAGGGGCAGTCAGCCCCAGCATTTT.

The count of this clonotype is one. The chain carries TRBV20-1 and TRBJ2-1; weak D call: TRBD1 (5 bases). V lost 5 bases and J lost 12, with 14 bases in between. The germline gives CDR1 DFQATT, CDR2 SNEGSKA (reference sequence). The CDR3 spans 11 residues. The CDR3 is CSALPGIRQFF. The CDR3 DNA follows: TGCAGTGCTCTCCCAGGGATTCGGCAGTTCTTC.

In regard to this clonotype: At one end the junction does not follow the germline gene, possibly because of a read error. This rearrangement joins TRBV20-1 to TRBJ2-7; the D gene is possibly TRBD2 (5 bases). Per germline, CDR1 DFQATT and CDR2 SNEGSKA (reference sequence). The CDR3 length is 12 residues. The CDR3 DNA reads as TGCACTGCTAGCTGGGCTTCCTACGAGCAGTACTTC. Amino acids: CTASWASYEQYF.

In this sample, this clonotype turned up once. The V gene is TRBV6-5, the J gene TRBJ1-1; D ambiguous. Per the germline V gene, CDR1 is MNHEY and CDR2 is SVGAGI. V shed 6 bases and J shed 1 base, with 15 bases lying between them. The CDR3 consists of 15 residues. The chain's CDR3 is CASSQVEAWNTEAFF. As DNA, the CDR3 is TGTGCCAGCAGCCAGGTTGAGGCTTGGAACACTGAAGCTTTCTTT.

The rearrangement links TRBV11-1 to TRBJ1-1; weak D call: TRBD1 (6 bases). CDR3 length: 13 residues. Trimming left V 8 bases short and J 6 bases short, with 16 bases between. Per the germline V gene, CDR1 is SGHAT and CDR2 is FQDESV (reference sequence). CDR3 DNA: TGTGCCAGCTACTTAGCGCCAGGGGCTGAAGCTTTCTTT. Amino acids: CASYLAPGAEAFF.

V gene TRBV5-1 combines with J gene TRBJ2-1; possibly TRBD1 for D (5 bases). Germline CDR1 SGHRS, CDR2 YFSETQ. CDR3 length equals 16 residues. The V end was cut by 2 bases, the J end by 15 bases, with 27 bases between. The chain's CDR3 is CASSLELGRWGNVRFF. CDR3 nucleotide sequence: TGCGCCAGCAGCTTAGAGCTAGGGCGATGGGGCAATGTGCGGTTCTTC.

Comments on this clonotype: This CDR3 is missing its conserved last phenylalanine or tryptophan, likely due to a read error. Because the CDR3's place on the DNA is in doubt, the DNA is left out and the CDR3 is given as listed by TCRdb. The CDR3 sequence is CRVEEPHGTASYEQYL. The chain joins TRBV29-1 to TRBJ2-7; the table gives TRBD1 as D, unverified against the DNA. Germline V gives CDR1 SQVTM, CDR2 ANQGSEA. Counting both end residues, the CDR3 totals 16 amino acids.